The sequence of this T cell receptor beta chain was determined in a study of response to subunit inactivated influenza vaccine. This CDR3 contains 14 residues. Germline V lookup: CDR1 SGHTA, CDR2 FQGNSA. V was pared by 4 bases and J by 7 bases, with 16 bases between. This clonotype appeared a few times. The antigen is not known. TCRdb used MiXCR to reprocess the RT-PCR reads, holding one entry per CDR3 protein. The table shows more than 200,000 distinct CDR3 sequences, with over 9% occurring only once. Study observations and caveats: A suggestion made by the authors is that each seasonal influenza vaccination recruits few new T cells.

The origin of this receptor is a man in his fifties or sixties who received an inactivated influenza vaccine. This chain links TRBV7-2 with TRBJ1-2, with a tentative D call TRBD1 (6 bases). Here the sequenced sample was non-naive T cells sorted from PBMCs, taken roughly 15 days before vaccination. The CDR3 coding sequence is TGTGCCAGCAGCTCTATTACCCAGGGGTCTGGCTACACCTTC. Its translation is CASSSITQGSGYTF.